Shown below are 27 T cell receptor beta chains from a single sample sequenced in a study of cytomegalovirus exposure and HLA in healthy donors. The PCR made use of 60 Vbeta and 13 Jbeta primers. Data came from immunoSEQ multiplex PCR; TCRdb stores just in-frame clones and leaves some out. This repertoire shows more than 140,000 clones, 55% to 70% found once; its top ten account for approximately 2.9%. The sample consisted of PBMCs. The receptors were gathered from a woman between 25 and 40 years old in good health and CMV-seropositive.

This clone was seen a few times. The chain combines TRBV11-3 with TRBJ2-1, with a possible D match to TRBD2 (5 bases). Looked up from germline, CDR1 is SGHNT and CDR2 is YENEEA. CDR3 length: 16 amino acids. V was pared by 5 bases and J by 0 bases, with 14 bases between. The CDR3 nucleotides read TGTGCCAGCAGCCCCGATCGAGGGAGCTCCTACAATGAGCAGTTCTTC. This codes for CASSPDRGSSYNEQFF.

V is TRBV2 and J is TRBJ2-2; TRBD1 might be the D (5 bases). The length of the CDR3 is 16 residues. Deletions cut 4 bases from V and 6 bases from J, with 18 bases between. The germline gives CDR1 SNHLY, CDR2 FYNNEI. CDR3 in amino acids: CASSAEAPQVPGELFF. Here the CDR3 DNA reads TGTGCCAGCAGTGCCGAAGCCCCACAGGTCCCCGGGGAGCTGTTTTTT.

V and J are TRBV10-1 and TRBJ1-1; D is uncertain. This CDR3 has 14 amino acids. V lost 4 bases, J lost 0 bases, and 9 bases lay in between. Germline assignment: CDR1 WNHNN and CDR2 SYGVQD (reference sequence). For the CDR3, the DNA is TGCGCCAGCAGTGTTACCGCGATGAACACTGAAGCTTTCTTT. Translated: CASSVTAMNTEAFF.

The DNA for the CDR3 is TGTGCCAGCAGGGAGGCTAGCGGGACCTACGAGCAGTACTTC. Protein product: CASREASGTYEQYF. The chain uses TRBV2 and TRBJ2-7, with 9 bases aligning to TRBD2. There are 14 residues in the CDR3. V lost 6 bases to trimming and J lost 2 bases; unmatched junction nucleotides: 5. From germline, CDR1 is SNHLY and CDR2 FYNNEI.

This chain links TRBV19 with TRBJ1-1, with D maybe TRBD1 (5 bases). This CDR3 is 12 amino acids long. Germline V gene data show CDR1 as LNHDA and CDR2 as SQIVND (reference sequence). V lost 8 bases, J lost 2 bases, and 9 bases lay in between. The chain's CDR3 is CASDQGNTEAFF. CDR3 in DNA: TGTGCCAGTGACCAGGGAAACACTGAAGCTTTCTTT.

This clone has just one count. The chain has TRBV5-5 and TRBJ2-2, with D possibly TRBD1 on 5 matching bases. Deletions cut 4 bases from V and 0 bases from J, with 10 bases between. Germline CDR1 and CDR2: SGHKS and YYEKEE (reference sequence). The CDR3 sequence is 15 residues long. The CDR3: CASSLGHSNTGELFF. The CDR3, as DNA: TGTGCCAGCAGCCTCGGACACTCGAACACCGGGGAGCTGTTTTTT.

J is TRBJ1-5 and V is TRBV5-6, with 7 bases fitting TRBD1. Per the germline V gene, CDR1 is SGHDT and CDR2 is YYEEEE. The CDR3 has 15 amino acids. The V segment lost 3 bases and the J segment 3 bases; nucleotides outside the gene matches: 6. The CDR3 nucleotides are TGTGCCAGCAGCTCGACAGGGCTTATCAATCAGCCCCAGCATTTT. Protein sequence: CASSSTGLINQPQHF. The full variable domain, rest sourced from reference TRBV5-6 and TRBJ1-5, is DAGVTQSPTHLIKTRGQQVTLRCSPKSGHDTVSWYQQALGQGPQFIFQYYEEEERQRGNFPDRFSGHQFPNYSSELNVNALLLGDSALYLCASSSTGLINQPQHFGDGTRLSIL.

This clone was detected only a few times. J is TRBJ1-2 and V is TRBV5-6; TRBD1 is a possible D gene (6 bases). CDR3 size: 16 residues. V lost 2 bases and J 8 bases, leaving 22 bases between the germline ends. From germline, CDR1 is SGHDT and CDR2 YYEEEE. The CDR3 nucleotides read TGTGCCAGCAGCTTTGTTACAGGGTCGAGGGTATCGGGCTACACCTTC. Its translation: CASSFVTGSRVSGYTF.

The chain has TRBV27 and TRBJ1-1; a weak D match, TRBD1 (6 bases). There are 17 residues in the CDR3. V lost 5 bases and J 3 bases, leaving 22 bases between the germline ends. Looked up from germline, CDR1 is MNHEY and CDR2 is SMNVEV (reference sequence). The DNA for the CDR3 is TGTGCCAGCAGTAAAAGGGGATCGGGGGGCAAGGACACTGAAGCTTTCTTT. Amino acid sequence: CASSKRGSGGKDTEAFF.

The J gene is TRBJ2-1, the V gene TRBV5-1, with D unresolved. V was trimmed by 4 bases and J by 1 base, leaving 15 bases between them. The CDR3 spans 16 residues. Germline V gene sequence: CDR1 SGHRS, CDR2 YFSETQ. DNA of the CDR3: TGCGCCAGCAGCGAGAACTCTTTTGTATCCTACAATGAGCAGTTCTTC. It specifies CASSENSFVSYNEQFF.

This clone was observed once. The V call is TRBV9, the J call TRBJ1-3, with D perhaps TRBD1 (6 bases). The CDR3 contains 16 residues. Deletions cut 4 bases from V and 5 bases from J, with 19 bases between. Germline V gene data show CDR1 as SGDLS and CDR2 as YYNGEE. The CDR3 region has the DNA TGTGCCAGCAGCTATTCACCCAGGGACAACCGAAACACCATATATTTT. It is translated as CASSYSPRDNRNTIYF.

V and J are TRBV29-1 and TRBJ2-5; D perhaps matches TRBD1 (6 bases). The CDR3 has 12 amino acids. V was trimmed by 6 bases and J by 5 bases, leaving 13 bases between them. Germline-derived CDR1 and CDR2 are SQVTM and ANQGSEA. DNA for the CDR3: TGCAGCGTCCTGACAGGTTGGGAGACCCAGTACTTC. It specifies CSVLTGWETQYF.

The V gene is TRBV6-4, the J gene TRBJ2-1; 8 positions match TRBD1. The germline V gene encodes CDR1 MRHNA and CDR2 SNTAGT. The CDR3 contains 16 residues. The V and J ends lost 4 bases and 4 bases, in that order; junction bases with no gene match: 9. The CDR3 reads CASSAIDRGSYNEQFF. CDR3 in DNA: TGTGCCAGCAGTGCGATAGACAGGGGCTCTTACAATGAGCAGTTCTTC.

The chain carries TRBV5-1 and TRBJ2-2; TRBD1 is a possible D gene (6 bases). Germline V gene sequence: CDR1 SGHRS, CDR2 YFSETQ. The germline V and J ends were trimmed by 5 bases and 0 bases, with 8 bases remaining between them. The CDR3 is made up of 14 amino acids. In DNA, the CDR3 is TGCGCCAGCAGGCAGGGGACGAACACCGGGGAGCTGTTTTTT. Amino acid sequence: CASRQGTNTGELFF.

V and J are TRBV4-2 and TRBJ1-2; D unclear. The V gene's germline CDR1 is LGHNA and CDR2 YNFKEQ. The CDR3 is made up of 14 amino acids. Trimming left V 1 base short and J 3 bases short, with 9 bases between. This CDR3 reads CASSQVGRDYGYTF. For the CDR3, the DNA is TGTGCCAGCAGCCAAGTGGGCAGAGACTATGGCTACACCTTC.

The genes are TRBV11-2 and TRBJ1-1, with unresolved D. CDR1 SGHAT and CDR2 FQNNGV come from the germline V gene. V lost 3 bases to trimming and J lost 4 bases, with 12 bases between them. This CDR3 contains 14 residues. The CDR3 DNA follows: TGTGCCAGCAGCTTCGCGGGGTTTAGCACTGAAGCTTTCTTT. Protein: CASSFAGFSTEAFF.

The sample holds a few counts of this clone. The chain couples TRBV19 to TRBJ1-5; D is undetermined. Germline V lookup: CDR1 LNHDA, CDR2 SQIVND (reference sequence). CDR3 length equals 16 residues. V lost 7 bases, J lost 7 bases, and 23 bases lay in between. The DNA of the CDR3 is TGTGCCAGTACCCCCGGTGGAACTGTCACGAGGCAGCCCCAGCATTTT. Translated, it gives CASTPGGTVTRQPQHF.

This clone was recorded at least ten times. This chain uses TRBV4-1 with TRBJ2-7; D is ambiguous. Germline values: CDR1 MGHRA, CDR2 YSYEKL. This CDR3 region has 18 residues. Trimming left V 1 base short and J 1 base short, with 20 bases between. The CDR3, as DNA: TGCGCCAGCAGCCAAGTAGGTGGCCGGAGAGATAAGTCCTACGAGCAGTACTTC. Amino acid sequence: CASSQVGGRRDKSYEQYF.

V is TRBV5-1 and J is TRBJ2-1; D is unresolved. Germline CDR1 reads SGHRS; CDR2 reads YFSETQ. Trimming stripped 0 bases from V and 0 bases from J, with 7 bases between. CDR3 size: 15 residues. The CDR3 DNA reads TGCGCCAGCAGCTTGGGCCACAGCTCCTACAATGAGCAGTTCTTC. Its protein product is CASSLGHSSYNEQFF.

The gene calls are TRBV28 and TRBJ1-2, with no clear D. V was pared by 2 bases and J by 7 bases, with 17 bases between. CDR1 is MDHEN and CDR2 is SYDVKM in the germline V gene. This CDR3 has 15 residues. CDR3 in DNA: TGTGCCAGCAGTTTAGGTGGGCGCTTCTTTAGTGGCTACACCTTC. This codes for CASSLGGRFFSGYTF.

This clone was detected only a few times. The chain employs TRBV5-1 and TRBJ2-1, with 9 nucleotides matching TRBD2. CDR3 length: 19 residues. Per germline, CDR1 SGHRS and CDR2 YFSETQ. V lost 2 bases, J lost 8 bases, and 20 bases stayed unmatched. The CDR3 sequence is CASSLPGVGGRAGWYEQFF. In DNA form, the CDR3 reads TGCGCCAGCAGCTTACCGGGAGTTGGCGGGAGGGCCGGCTGGTATGAGCAGTTCTTC.

This clone occurred once. The V gene is TRBV6-4, the J gene TRBJ1-2; D uncertain. V was shortened by 10 bases and J by 3 bases, with 18 bases between the two germline ends. The CDR3 runs to 14 residues. CDR1 is MRHNA and CDR2 is SNTAGT in the germline V gene. The chain's CDR3 is CAIHAGWRDYGYTF. DNA of the CDR3: TGTGCCATCCACGCGGGATGGCGGGACTATGGCTACACCTTC.

V and J are TRBV2 and TRBJ2-3, with 9 nucleotides matching TRBD2. V dropped 8 bases and J dropped 4; count of bases not matched to a gene: 4. The CDR3 covers 13 residues. CDR1 and CDR2 (germline): SNHLY, FYNNEI. Here the CDR3 reads CASPAGGSDTQYF. The CDR3 DNA is TGTGCCAGCCCAGCGGGAGGTTCAGATACGCAGTATTTT.

The rearrangement joins TRBV7-3 to TRBJ2-1; TRBD2 is a possible D gene (5 bases). Germline assignment: CDR1 SGHTA and CDR2 FQGTGA. The CDR3 runs 12 residues. Trimming shortened V by 5 bases and J by 9 bases, and 11 bases separated the two germline ends. CDR3 protein: CASSHTRGEQFF. CDR3 nucleotides: TGTGCCAGCAGCCACACCCGGGGTGAGCAGTTCTTC.

The V gene is TRBV14, the J gene TRBJ1-1, with 7 nucleotides matching TRBD1. Germline V gene data show CDR1 as SGHDN and CDR2 as FVKESK. J gave up 6 bases and V 1 base, and 11 bases lay outside the gene matches. The CDR3 totals 16 residues. CDR3 sequence (DNA): TGTGCCAGCAGCCAAGGACAGGGTCGATTGAGACCTGAAGCTTTCTTT. It yields the protein CASSQGQGRLRPEAFF.

The chain recombines TRBV6-5 with TRBJ1-2, with 9 bases lining up with TRBD1. Germline CDR1 MNHEY, CDR2 SVGAGI. Trimming at V came to 2 bases and at J to 2 bases, leaving 3 bases not matched to a gene. The CDR3 spans 15 residues. CDR3 DNA sequence: TGTGCCAGCAGTTACGGGACAGGGAGGAACTATGGCTACACCTTC. Protein: CASSYGTGRNYGYTF.

This chain uses TRBV28 with TRBJ2-5; 10 bases map to TRBD1. With V trimmed by 2 bases and J by 2 bases, 8 bases remained unmatched. Looked up from germline, CDR1 is MDHEN and CDR2 is SYDVKM. The CDR3 extends over 17 amino acids. CDR3 nucleotide sequence: TGTGCCAGCAGTTTAAGTCAGGGACAGGGGATGCAAGAGACCCAGTACTTC. Residues: CASSLSQGQGMQETQYF.